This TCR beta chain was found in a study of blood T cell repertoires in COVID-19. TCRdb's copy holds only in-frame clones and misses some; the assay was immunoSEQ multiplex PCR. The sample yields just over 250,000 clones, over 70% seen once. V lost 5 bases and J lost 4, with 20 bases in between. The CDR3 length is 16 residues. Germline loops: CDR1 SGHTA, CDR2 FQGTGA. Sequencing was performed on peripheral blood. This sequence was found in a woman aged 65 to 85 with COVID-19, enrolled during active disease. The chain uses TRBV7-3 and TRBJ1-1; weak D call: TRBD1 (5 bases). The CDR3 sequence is CASSPDRLVRGTEAFF. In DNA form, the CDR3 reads TGTGCCAGCAGCCCTGACCGATTGGTAAGGGGCACTGAAGCTTTCTTT.